The source of this T cell receptor beta chain is a study of response to subunit inactivated influenza vaccine. Notes on the study in general: Each seasonal influenza vaccination recruits few new T cells, the authors suggested.

CDR1 and CDR2 (germline): MNHNS, SASEGT. The CDR3 extends over 15 amino acids. Trimming cost V 6 bases and J 1 base, with 13 bases left between them. TCRdb re-called the RT-PCR reads with MiXCR, one entry per CDR3 protein. The table includes a few hundred thousand distinct CDR3 sequences, 20% to 25% detected once. As for this clonotype: The target antigen is unknown.

Source: PBMCs from blood, taken approximately 20 months after vaccination. The rearrangement joins TRBV6-1 to TRBJ2-1; D might be TRBD2 (6 bases). The sequence was obtained from a man aged 45-69 years who received an inactivated influenza vaccine. The CDR3 nucleotides read TGTGCCAGCAGGGCGGGGCCGTATTCCTACAATGAGCAGTTCTTC. This gives the protein CASRAGPYSYNEQFF.